This T cell receptor (beta chain) comes out of a study of CD8 T cells in Susac syndrome. Whole-study findings and limits: The study identified roughly seventeen and five Susac-specific public clones in total CD8+ and CD8+ TEMRA repertoires.

About this clonotype: Its antigen is unknown.

Per germline, CDR1 SGHTA and CDR2 FQGNSA. V was clipped by 4 bases and J by 5 bases, with 8 bases between them. The CDR3 has 12 residues. The diagnostic criteria for definite or probable disease, as recently defined, were met by the patients with Susac syndrome. A quantity of roughly 0.5 to 1 ug RNA underwent reverse transcription using random hexamers. TCRdb passed the immunoSEQ multiplex PCR reads through MiXCR, listing each CDR3 protein once. Seen here are around 100,000 distinct CDR3 sequences, approximately 95% observed once, and the top ten hold approximately 0.33%. The sequence derives from a human donor with Susac syndrome. The genes are TRBV7-2 and TRBJ1-1, with unresolved D. The sample consisted of CD8+ T cells from PBMCs. In DNA, the CDR3 is TGTGCCAGCAGCTCTATTGGGACTGAAGCTTTCTTT. Amino acid sequence: CASSSIGTEAFF.